Following are 11 T cell receptor beta chains from one sample sequenced in a study of control samples from healthy donors and cancer patients. Assay used: immunoSEQ multiplex PCR; TCRdb lists only in-frame clones, some missing. The profile covers 100,000 to 150,000 clones, with about nine tenths appearing a single time and 2% to 3% taken by the ten largest. Sequencing was carried out using blood. The origin of the receptors is a man aged 35 to 55 in good health.

The chain recombines TRBV7-3 with TRBJ2-7, with 7 nucleotides matching TRBD1. The CDR3 contains 15 residues. Germline V gives CDR1 SGHTA, CDR2 FQGTGA. V lost 4 bases, J lost 5 bases, and 11 bases stayed unmatched. CDR3 residues: CASSYGQAQTNEQYF. The CDR3 DNA follows: TGTGCCAGCAGCTACGGACAGGCCCAAACGAACGAGCAGTACTTC. The whole variable domain, filled in from reference TRBV7-3 and TRBJ2-7, reads GAGVSQTPSNKVTEKGKYVELRCDPISGHTALYWYRQSLGQGPEFLIYFQGTGAADDSGLPNDRFFAVRPEGSVSTLKIQRTERGDSAVYLCASSYGQAQTNEQYFGPGTRLTVT.

A few counts support this clone. The rearrangement joins TRBV6-5 to TRBJ1-2; 7 bases fit TRBD1. Germline lookup yields CDR1 MNHEY and CDR2 SVGAGI. This CDR3 spans 14 amino acids. Trimming at V came to 5 bases and at J to 5 bases, leaving 8 bases not matched to a gene. CDR3 bases: TGTGCCAGCAGTCGGGACAGCCTACAGTATGGCTACACCTTC. Translating gives CASSRDSLQYGYTF.

This chain uses TRBV6-4 with TRBJ2-6; D is perhaps TRBD1 (5 bases). Trimming pared 5 bases from V and 1 base from J, leaving 15 bases between. This CDR3 comprises 17 residues. Looked up from germline, CDR1 is MRHNA and CDR2 is SNTAGT. CDR3 amino acids: CASSPGIVTSGANVLTF. CDR3 coding DNA: TGTGCCAGCAGTCCAGGGATTGTAACTTCTGGGGCCAACGTCCTGACTTTC.

The rearrangement uses TRBV15 and TRBJ1-4, with D hard to call. This CDR3 spans 18 amino acids. Trimming pared 2 bases from V and 0 bases from J, leaving 16 bases between. Germline values: CDR1 LNHNV, CDR2 YYDKDF (reference sequence). The CDR3 nucleotides read TGTGCCACCAGCAGATCACCTTTTTCGCTTGCAACTAATGAAAAACTGTTTTTT. As protein: CATSRSPFSLATNEKLFF. Full variable domain (outside the CDR3, taken from reference TRBV15 and TRBJ1-4): DAMVIQNPRYQVTQFGKPVTLSCSQTLNHNVMYWYQQKSSQAPKLLFHYYDKDFNNEADTPDNFQSRRPNTSFCFLDIRSPGLGDTAMYLCATSRSPFSLATNEKLFFGSGTQLSVL.

A word on this clone: Its ends do not fully match the called genes, so a read error is possible. In DNA, the CDR3 is TGTGCCAGCAGCTTTTCTCCCCGGGACTATGGCTACATCTTC. It encodes CASSFSPRDYGYIF. The rearrangement links TRBV6-2 or TRBV6-3 to TRBJ1-2, with D maybe TRBD1 (5 bases). The CDR3 has 14 residues. Germline V CDR1 and CDR2: MNHEY, SVGEGT.

The rearrangement links TRBV7-9 to TRBJ2-3; 9 bases map to TRBD1. The CDR3 has 15 residues. V was clipped by 4 bases and J by 5 bases; unmatched bases: 7. Germline assignment: CDR1 SEHNR and CDR2 FQNEAQ (reference sequence). The CDR3 here is CASSWPGQGVDTQYF. In DNA form, the CDR3 reads TGTGCCAGCAGCTGGCCGGGACAGGGCGTAGATACGCAGTATTTT.

The V and J genes are TRBV5-1 and TRBJ2-5; D not resolved. V was shortened by 0 bases and J by 5 bases, with 5 bases between the two germline ends. This CDR3 is 12 amino acids long. Germline values: CDR1 SGHRS, CDR2 YFSETQ. Here the CDR3 reads CASSLAMETQYF. DNA for the CDR3: TGCGCCAGCAGCTTGGCCATGGAGACCCAGTACTTC. Using reference TRBV5-1 and TRBJ2-5 for the parts outside the CDR3, the full variable domain is KAGVTQTPRYLIKTRGQQVTLSCSPISGHRSVSWYQQTPGQGLQFLFEYFSETQRNKGNFPGRFSGRQFSNSRSEMNVSTLELGDSALYLCASSLAMETQYFGPGTRLLVL.

This chain connects TRBV5-1 to TRBJ2-5; 12 bases line up with TRBD1. This CDR3 region has 19 residues. CDR1 and CDR2 (germline): SGHRS, YFSETQ. V dropped 3 bases and J dropped 1; count of bases not matched to a gene: 13. CDR3 DNA sequence: TGCGCCAGCAGCTGGAGCCGGGACAGGGGGCTTACGGTCCAAGAGACCCAGTACTTC. This sequence encodes CASSWSRDRGLTVQETQYF.

This sequence joins TRBV19 and TRBJ2-7; D gene uncertain. Germline V lookup: CDR1 LNHDA, CDR2 SQIVND (reference sequence). This CDR3 region has 15 residues. V lost 5 bases and J 6 bases, leaving 20 bases between the germline ends. The CDR3 sequence is CASSPRRSSRFEQYF. The CDR3 DNA reads TGTGCCAGTAGTCCAAGACGGTCCAGCAGGTTCGAGCAGTACTTC.

The V call is TRBV14, the J call TRBJ1-2; D gene ambiguous. Germline V gene data show CDR1 as SGHDN and CDR2 as FVKESK. The V end lost 5 bases, the J end lost 2 bases, and 9 bases lay between the germline ends. This CDR3 has 13 residues. The DNA of the CDR3 is TGTGCCAGCAGCGTCACACAAAACTATGGCTACACCTTC. Its translation: CASSVTQNYGYTF.

This chain joins TRBV27 and TRBJ1-5; D is possibly TRBD1 (6 bases). Trimming shortened V by 6 bases and J by 0 bases, and 15 bases separated the two germline ends. The CDR3 is 16 amino acids. Germline CDR1 MNHEY, CDR2 SMNVEV (reference sequence). The CDR3 DNA reads TGTGCCAGCAGAGTTGGGGGCCAGTATAGCAATCAGCCCCAGCATTTT. It translates to CASRVGGQYSNQPQHF.